Following are 22 T cell receptor beta chains from one sample sequenced in a study of CD8 T cells in ankylosing spondylitis. The study, taken as a whole, reports: Blood of patients with ankylosing spondylitis appeared to be characterized by a TCR beta motif of eight highly homologous variants.

The antigens these receptors bind are not known. From the 5' RACE reads, TCRdb called clonotypes with MiXCR, one entry per CDR3 protein. Here the sample spans about 440,000 distinct CDR3 sequences, about a sixth being singletons. The source material was blood, either unsorted or a sorted T cell fraction (not recorded which). These receptors were collected from a male donor with ankylosing spondylitis.

This clonotype came up many times. The chain employs TRBV24-1 and TRBJ2-3; 10 nucleotides align to TRBD2. J was trimmed by 0 bases and V by 4 bases; bases with no gene match: 9. The CDR3 totals 18 residues. Germline CDR1 is KGHDR and CDR2 is SFDVKD. The DNA of the CDR3 is TGTGCCACCAGTGACAGACACACTAGCGGGATAAGCACAGATACGCAGTATTTT. Its protein is CATSDRHTSGISTDTQYF.

In DNA form, the CDR3 reads TGTGCCAGCAGCCTTAGATCGTTCGGGGGCCTGGCCTACAATGAGCAGTTCTTC. Protein: CASSLRSFGGLAYNEQFF. This sequence joins TRBV7-6 and TRBJ2-1; TRBD1 or TRBD2 may be the D gene (6 bases each). V was pared by 5 bases and J by 2 bases, with 22 bases between. Germline loops: CDR1 SGHVS, CDR2 FNYEAQ. CDR3 length: 18 amino acids.

The gene calls are TRBV11-2 and TRBJ2-1; 7 bases align to TRBD1. With V trimmed by 0 bases and J by 8 bases, 7 bases remained unmatched. CDR1 is SGHAT, CDR2 FQNNGV, per germline. This CDR3 is 15 amino acids long. CDR3 coding DNA: TGTGCCAGCAGCTTAGATGGGGTAGGGGGCGATGAGCAGTTCTTC. Its translation is CASSLDGVGGDEQFF.

This sequence joins TRBV4-3 and TRBJ2-7; a possible D gene is TRBD1 (6 bases). Germline V CDR1 and CDR2: LGHNA, YSLEER. Between the trimmed V and J ends, which lost 4 bases and 2 bases, there was a span of 15 bases. The CDR3 has 15 residues. The CDR3 DNA is TGCGCCAGCAGCCGAGGGACATCCCTCACCTACGAGCAGTACTTC. Its translation: CASSRGTSLTYEQYF.

This clonotype was seen only a few times. The chain uses TRBV5-1 and TRBJ1-5, with 11 bases fitting TRBD1. The CDR3 is 15 residues long. Trimming removed 4 bases from V and 5 bases from J; junction bases left unmatched: 5. Germline-derived CDR1 and CDR2 are SGHRS and YFSETQ. DNA for the CDR3: TGCGCCAGCAGCCCTTGGACAGGGGGCGATCAGCCCCAGCATTTT. It translates to CASSPWTGGDQPQHF.

The V gene is TRBV5-6, the J gene TRBJ2-5, with D possibly matching TRBD1 (5 bases). Germline CDR1 is SGHDT and CDR2 is YYEEEE. V was cut by 1 base and J by 7 bases, with 11 bases left in between. The CDR3 is made up of 13 amino acids. CDR3 in amino acids: CASSLSGSATQYF. CDR3 nucleotide sequence: TGTGCCAGCAGCTTGTCAGGGTCGGCGACCCAGTACTTC.

The chain is built from TRBV4-1 and TRBJ2-6; 14 nucleotides match TRBD2. This CDR3 has 21 residues. Germline-derived CDR1 and CDR2 are MGHRA and YSYEKL. J gave up 0 bases and V 0 bases, and 7 bases lay outside the gene matches. The CDR3 reads CASSQDRTSGGRVSGANVLTF. CDR3 coding DNA: TGCGCCAGCAGCCAAGATAGGACTAGCGGGGGGCGGGTCTCTGGGGCCAACGTCCTGACTTTC.

The CDR3 region is CASSVAPGASYNEQFF. DNA of the CDR3: TGTGCCAGCAGCGTAGCGCCGGGGGCGTCCTACAATGAGCAGTTCTTC. The V gene is TRBV9, the J gene TRBJ2-1; either TRBD1 or TRBD2 may supply D (6 bases each). Between the trimmed V and J ends, which lost 0 bases and 1 base, there was a span of 11 bases. Germline V gene data show CDR1 as SGDLS and CDR2 as YYNGEE. The CDR3 extends over 16 amino acids.

The CDR3 reads CASSQLRGETQYF. The CDR3 nucleotides are TGTGCCAGCAGCCAGCTTAGAGGGGAGACCCAGTACTTC. The chain combines TRBV5-6 with TRBJ2-5; tentatively, D is TRBD2 (5 bases). Germline V lookup: CDR1 SGHDT, CDR2 YYEEEE. The V end lost 4 bases, the J end lost 5 bases, and 12 bases lay between the germline ends. This CDR3 has 13 amino acids.

This clonotype was picked up a small number of times. The chain is built from TRBV3-1 and TRBJ2-3; D is undetermined. The V and J ends lost 2 bases and 6 bases respectively, with 3 bases between them. CDR3 length equals 11 residues. Looked up from germline, CDR1 is LGHDT and CDR2 is YNNKEL (reference sequence). The CDR3 protein is CASSQSDTQYF. For the CDR3, the DNA is TGTGCCAGCAGCCAATCTGATACGCAGTATTTT.

V usage is TRBV12-3 or TRBV12-4 and J usage is TRBJ1-1, with 7 bases identical to TRBD1. This CDR3 spans 14 amino acids. Trimming took 6 bases from V and 6 from J; bases not matched to a gene: 10. The DNA of the CDR3 is TGTGCCAGCAGCAGACAGGGAGGGAAGGCTGAAGCTTTCTTT. Translating gives CASSRQGGKAEAFF.

In this sample, this clonotype turned up a few times. As DNA, the CDR3 is TGTGCCAGCACCACTCTTGGGGGGGGCTCGTTTAGCGGGGAGCTGTTTTTT. Translation gives CASTTLGGGSFSGELFF. V usage is TRBV27 and J usage is TRBJ2-2, with D perhaps matching TRBD2 (7 bases). The CDR3 is 17 residues long. Germline assignment: CDR1 MNHEY and CDR2 SMNVEV (reference sequence). The V end lost 7 bases, the J end lost 7 bases, and 25 bases lay between the germline ends.

Ten or more counts support this clonotype. V and J are TRBV6-5 and TRBJ2-5; D gene unclear. Germline CDR1 MNHEY, CDR2 SVGAGI. The CDR3 has 14 amino acids. The V end lost 4 bases, the J end lost 0 bases, and 9 bases lay between the germline ends. The CDR3 nucleotides read TGTGCCAGCAGTTCGGATGAGTACCAAGAGACCCAGTACTTC. Translated, it gives CASSSDEYQETQYF.

V gene TRBV19 combines with J gene TRBJ2-3, with 8 bases matching TRBD1. Germline CDR1 is LNHDA and CDR2 is SQIVND (reference sequence). Unmatched junction bases numbered 7, after V lost 3 bases and J lost 2 bases. The CDR3 runs to 16 residues. The CDR3 nucleotides read TGTGCCAGTAGTATCTCGGACAGGGTACACACAGATACGCAGTATTTT. It specifies CASSISDRVHTDTQYF.

As to this clonotype: The final CDR3 position lacks the conserved phenylalanine or tryptophan, pointing to a likely read error. V is TRBV28 and J is TRBJ1-4; 7 nucleotides agree with TRBD1. CDR3 length equals 15 residues. Germline loops: CDR1 MDHEN, CDR2 SYDVKM. Unmatched junction bases numbered 11, after V lost 7 bases and J lost 6 bases. The CDR3 DNA reads as TGTGCCAGCAAAGCGGCCGGGACAGTGGATGAAAAACTGTTTATT. Encoded protein: CASKAAGTVDEKLFI.

In this sample, this clonotype turned up a few times. The V and J genes are TRBV29-1 and TRBJ2-7; D possibly uses TRBD1 or TRBD2 (6 bases each). Germline CDR1 is SQVTM and CDR2 is ANQGSEA. This CDR3 spans 14 amino acids. V gave up 6 bases and J gave up 1 base, with 16 bases separating them. In nucleotides, the CDR3 is TGCAGCGTGATAGACACAGGGAGGTCCTACGAGCAGTACTTC. This codes for CSVIDTGRSYEQYF.

Concerning this clonotype itself: The junction and the germline gene differ at one end; a read error may be behind it. The CDR3 bases are TGTGCCAGTAGTACCCATCGGACGGCGAGGAACACTGAAGCCTTCTTT. It encodes CASSTHRTARNTEAFF. This chain joins TRBV19 and TRBJ1-1; D gene ambiguous. The CDR3 extends over 16 amino acids. From germline, CDR1 is LNHDA and CDR2 SQIVND (reference sequence).

This clonotype was observed a handful of times. The chain carries TRBV4-1 and TRBJ2-1; 16 positions match TRBD2. Germline trimming cut 0 bases from V and 12 bases from J; bases unmatched to any gene: 8. Germline V CDR1 and CDR2: MGHRA, YSYEKL. This CDR3 is 17 amino acids long. The CDR3 reads CASSQEGPGTSGRGQFF. CDR3 sequence (DNA): TGCGCCAGCAGCCAAGAGGGCCCGGGGACTAGCGGGAGGGGGCAGTTCTTC.

The V gene is TRBV3-1, the J gene TRBJ1-1, with 9 bases identical to TRBD1. The CDR3 totals 15 residues. Trimming removed 4 bases from V and 3 bases from J; junction bases left unmatched: 6. Germline-derived CDR1 and CDR2 are LGHDT and YNNKEL (reference sequence). CDR3 bases: TGTGCCAGCAGCCCTGGACAGGGGACGGACACTGAAGCTTTCTTT. It codes for CASSPGQGTDTEAFF.

The chain employs TRBV6-1 and TRBJ2-5; the D call may be TRBD1 or TRBD2 (7 bases each). The germline V gene has CDR1 MNHNS and CDR2 SASEGT. V was pared by 6 bases and J by 5 bases, with 16 bases between. The CDR3 sequence is 14 residues long. The CDR3 reads CASSRGGARETQYF. For the CDR3, the DNA is TGTGCCAGCAGCAGGGGGGGGGCGCGGGAGACCCAGTACTTC.

The chain links TRBV29-1 to TRBJ2-1, with 7 bases aligning to TRBD2. CDR3 length: 12 amino acids. Germline values: CDR1 SQVTM, CDR2 ANQGSEA. The V and J ends lost 5 bases and 5 bases, in that order; junction bases with no gene match: 3. The CDR3, as DNA: TGCAGCGTTTGGGGGGGTGACAATGAGCAGTTCTTC. Amino acids: CSVWGGDNEQFF.

In its sample, this clonotype was seen a few times. The chain links TRBV12-3 or TRBV12-4 to TRBJ2-7; TRBD1 might be the D (6 bases). V lost 4 bases and J 0 bases, leaving 16 bases between the germline ends. This CDR3 has 16 amino acids. CDR3 in DNA: TGTGCCAGCAGTTCATACACAGGGCAGGGCTCCTACGAGCAGTACTTC. The encoded protein is CASSSYTGQGSYEQYF.